What follows are 14 T cell receptor beta chains derived from one specimen sequenced in a study of OX40 agonist ivuxolimab in advanced cancers. Measured with immunoSEQ multiplex PCR; TCRdb has only the in-frame clones, and not every one. This repertoire shows about 69,000 clones, 70% to 90% found once; its top ten account for under 4.5%. This sample comprised CD4+ or CD8+ T cells sorted from blood, obtained in a trial of the OX40 agonist ivuxolimab. These receptor sequences come from an adult with an advanced solid tumor such as melanoma, head and neck, liver or kidney cancer.

This chain connects TRBV5-8 to TRBJ1-3; unclear D gene. Germline CDR1 and CDR2: SGHTS and YDEGEE. The CDR3 is made up of 15 amino acids. The V end lost 4 bases, the J end lost 0 bases, and 11 bases lay between the germline ends. Here the CDR3 reads CASSPTGRSGNTIYF. DNA of the CDR3: TGTGCCAGCAGCCCGACTGGCCGCTCTGGAAACACCATATATTTT.

This chain links TRBV28 with TRBJ2-2; D gene ambiguous. Trimming removed 1 base from V and 1 base from J, with 7 bases in between. CDR1 MDHEN and CDR2 SYDVKM come from the germline V gene. The CDR3 length is 15 residues. The CDR3, as DNA: TGTGCCAGCAGTTTATCCCTAGGGAACACCGGGGAGCTGTTTTTT. It codes for CASSLSLGNTGELFF. The full variable domain, completed using reference TRBV28 and TRBJ2-2, is DVKVTQSSRYLVKRTGEKVFLECVQDMDHENMFWYRQDPGLGLRLIYFSYDVKMKEKGDIPEGYSVSREKKERFSLILESASTNQTSMYLCASSLSLGNTGELFFGEGSRLTVL.

The chain uses TRBV4-3 and TRBJ1-2, with D perhaps matching TRBD1 (5 bases). Germline-derived CDR1 and CDR2 are LGHNA and YSLEER. V was pared by 0 bases and J by 0 bases, with 11 bases between. This CDR3 is built from 16 residues. The CDR3 bases are TGCGCCAGCAGCCAAGAGGCAAGGACAACTAACTATGGCTACACCTTC. Translated: CASSQEARTTNYGYTF.

A single count supports this clone. This chain joins TRBV30 and TRBJ2-1; 8 bases match TRBD1. This CDR3 contains 16 residues. The germline V gene has CDR1 GTSNPN and CDR2 SVGIG (reference sequence). Losses at the gene ends were 3 bases for V and 3 bases for J; bases not matched to a gene: 10. The CDR3 sequence: CAWRRDRRTDYNEQFF. DNA of the CDR3: TGTGCCTGGAGGCGGGACAGGCGCACGGACTACAATGAGCAGTTCTTC. The whole variable domain, remainder taken from reference TRBV30 and TRBJ2-1, is SQTIHQWPATLVQPVGSPLSLECTVEGTSNPNLYWYRQAAGRGLQLLFYSVGIGQISSEVPQNLSASRPQDRQFILSSKKLLLSDSGFYLCAWRRDRRTDYNEQFFGPGTRLTVL.

The CDR3 reads CASSPPTPSSEQYF. In DNA form, the CDR3 reads TGTGCCAGCTCACCACCGACCCCATCGAGCGAGCAGTACTTC. V and J are TRBV18 and TRBJ2-7, with D unclear. CDR1 KGHSH and CDR2 LQKENI come from the germline V gene. This CDR3 is 14 amino acids long. The ends were cut back, 0 bases at V and 6 bases at J, with 12 bases in the middle. Full variable domain (missing parts from reference TRBV18 and TRBJ2-7): NAGVMQNPRHLVRRRGQEARLRCSPMKGHSHVYWYRQLPEEGLKFMVYLQKENIIDESGMPKERFSAEFPKEGPSILRIQQVVRGDSAAYFCASSPPTPSSEQYFGPGTRLTVT.

The V gene is TRBV7-2, the J gene TRBJ2-5; TRBD2 aligns across 7 bases. CDR1 SGHTA and CDR2 FQGNSA come from the germline V gene. The ends lost 3 bases at V and 5 bases at J; junction bases unmatched: 6. The CDR3 covers 14 residues. The CDR3 nucleotides are TGTGCCAGCAGCTTTGGGCAGGGAGGGGAGACCCAGTACTTC. It translates to CASSFGQGGETQYF.

The rearrangement uses TRBV7-2 and TRBJ2-3; D is perhaps TRBD2 (5 bases). This CDR3 comprises 14 residues. Germline CDR1 and CDR2: SGHTA and FQGNSA. Trimming took off 5 bases at V and 6 bases at J, with 15 bases between the two ends. The CDR3 sequence: CASSLGVAHDTQYF. The CDR3 DNA reads as TGTGCCAGCAGCCTCGGGGTAGCGCACGATACGCAGTATTTT.

J is TRBJ1-1 and V is TRBV28; D is uncertain. Germline CDR1 reads MDHEN; CDR2 reads SYDVKM. Trimming took 2 bases from V and 1 from J, leaving 11 bases between them. This CDR3 is 15 amino acids long. Here the CDR3 DNA reads TGTGCCAGCAGTTTAAACGGGCCCACGAACACTGAAGCTTTCTTT. Residues: CASSLNGPTNTEAFF.

J is TRBJ1-1 and V is TRBV30; D is ambiguous. The germline V gene has CDR1 GTSNPN and CDR2 SVGIG (reference sequence). This CDR3 region has 12 residues. V lost 2 bases and J lost 2, with 6 bases in between. CDR3 nucleotides: TGTGCCTGGAGTAGCTACAACACTGAAGCTTTCTTT. Translation: CAWSSYNTEAFF.

This chain joins TRBV28 and TRBJ1-3; TRBD1 is a possible D gene (6 bases). With 7 bases removed from V and 10 bases from J, the gap between germline ends came to 14 bases. CDR1 and CDR2 (germline): MDHEN, SYDVKM. CDR3 length equals 12 residues. The CDR3 region is CASNGGGGTIYF. As DNA, the CDR3 is TGTGCCAGCAACGGAGGGGGGGGGACCATATATTTT.

This sequence joins TRBV6-5 and TRBJ2-1, with unresolved D. Germline CDR1 and CDR2: MNHEY and SVGAGI. Trimming stripped 5 bases from V and 5 bases from J, with 10 bases between. This CDR3 is built from 13 residues. The CDR3 DNA sequence: TGTGCCAGCAGTACCCGTCGGAACAATGAGCAGTTCTTC. Translation gives CASSTRRNNEQFF.

Written as DNA, the CDR3 is TGTGCCAGCAGCCAAGGGACAGCTTACAATGAGCAGTTCTTC. Its protein is CASSQGTAYNEQFF. The chain has TRBV7-2 and TRBJ2-1, with 7 bases lining up with TRBD1. The V gene's germline CDR1 is SGHTA and CDR2 FQGNSA. Unmatched junction bases numbered 5, after V lost 5 bases and J lost 4 bases. This CDR3 is 14 amino acids long.

The chain employs TRBV25-1 and TRBJ2-6; D not resolved. CDR3 length equals 13 residues. Germline V gene lookup returns CDR1 MGHDK and CDR2 SYGVNS. The germline V and J ends were trimmed by 8 bases and 0 bases, with 5 bases remaining between them. The CDR3 is CASQSSGANVLTF. DNA of the CDR3: TGTGCCAGCCAAAGCTCTGGGGCCAACGTCCTGACTTTC.

The J gene is TRBJ1-4, the V gene TRBV11-2; the match to TRBD1 covers 8 bases. Unmatched junction bases numbered 3, after V lost 3 bases and J lost 0 bases. Germline V lookup: CDR1 SGHAT, CDR2 FQNNGV. CDR3 length: 16 amino acids. The CDR3 loop reads CASSLGQAATNEKLFF. The CDR3 DNA is TGTGCCAGCAGCTTGGGACAGGCAGCAACTAATGAAAAACTGTTTTTT.